The 31 T cell receptor beta chains in this list originate from one sample, sequenced in a study of CD8 T cells in ankylosing spondylitis. TCRdb fed the 5' RACE reads into MiXCR, producing one record per CDR3 protein. The sample records just over 350,000 distinct CDR3 sequences, 20% to 25% being singletons. Material for sequencing was blood, either unsorted or a sorted T cell fraction (not recorded which). These receptors all come from a male donor with ankylosing spondylitis or in good health (not recorded which).

V is TRBV7-9 and J is TRBJ1-1; TRBD1 matches at 7 bases. The CDR3 has 14 residues. Per germline, CDR1 SEHNR and CDR2 FQNEAQ (reference sequence). V shed 4 bases, J shed 11 bases, and the junction held 13 bases outside the gene matches. The CDR3 region has the DNA TGTGCCAGCAGCTCCGGGACAGTAAAAAATGGGGCTTTCTTT. Translation gives CASSSGTVKNGAFF.

This sequence joins TRBV4-2 and TRBJ2-1; D possibly corresponds to TRBD1 (6 bases). CDR1 is LGHNA, CDR2 YNFKEQ, per germline. The germline V and J ends were trimmed by 4 bases and 10 bases, with 11 bases remaining between them. CDR3 length: 12 amino acids. CDR3 residues: CASSLPGTEQFF. The DNA for the CDR3 is TGTGCCAGCAGCCTGCCCGGGACAGAGCAGTTCTTC.

This chain uses TRBV2 with TRBJ2-6, with D perhaps TRBD1 (6 bases). Deletions cut 10 bases from V and 0 bases from J, with 13 bases between. The CDR3 spans 15 residues. Germline V gene sequence: CDR1 SNHLY, CDR2 FYNNEI. CDR3 protein: CANGQPRSGANVLTF. The CDR3 DNA sequence: TGTGCCAACGGACAGCCCCGCTCTGGGGCCAACGTCCTGACTTTC.

This clonotype was counted only a few times. V is TRBV2 and J is TRBJ2-1; 8 bases align to TRBD2. The ends lost 10 bases at V and 4 bases at J; junction bases unmatched: 9. The CDR3 loop spans 14 amino acids. Germline values: CDR1 SNHLY, CDR2 FYNNEI. CDR3 loop: CATIGRGDYNEQFF. The CDR3 coding sequence is TGTGCCACCATCGGGAGGGGGGATTACAATGAGCAGTTCTTC.

This clonotype was observed a single time. This chain uses TRBV7-7 with TRBJ2-1; 9 nucleotides line up with TRBD1. The V gene end was trimmed by 0 bases and the J gene end by 8 bases; junction bases not matched to a gene: 8. The CDR3 consists of 16 residues. CDR1 and CDR2 (germline): SSHAT, FNYEAQ (reference sequence). The CDR3 coding sequence is TGTGCCAGCAGCTTAGCGGACAGGGGTAGGGGAGATGAGCAGTTCTTC. Amino acid sequence: CASSLADRGRGDEQFF.

This clonotype came up a few times. CDR3 sequence (DNA): TGTGCCAGCAGCTTGGGGCCCAGAACGATCCGCACAGATACGCAGTATTTT. This translates into CASSLGPRTIRTDTQYF. J is TRBJ2-3 and V is TRBV5-6; no definite D call. CDR3 size: 17 residues. Between the trimmed V and J ends, which lost 0 bases and 1 base, there was a span of 15 bases. CDR1 and CDR2 from the germline V gene are SGHDT and YYEEEE.

The chain combines TRBV27 with TRBJ2-7, with D unclear. Trimming pared 7 bases from V and 3 bases from J, leaving 7 bases between. The CDR3 covers 11 residues. Per germline, CDR1 MNHEY and CDR2 SMNVEV (reference sequence). The CDR3 here is CASMIGYEQYF. The CDR3 bases are TGTGCCAGCATGATAGGCTACGAGCAGTACTTC.

This clonotype came up a few times. The CDR3 bases are TGTGCCAGCAGGTCCGACCGGGGGGCCTCCTACAATGAGCAGTTCTTC. As protein: CASRSDRGASYNEQFF. The chain is built from TRBV5-6 and TRBJ2-1; a possible D gene is TRBD2 (7 bases). This CDR3 has 16 amino acids. Germline CDR1 SGHDT, CDR2 YYEEEE. Deletions cut 5 bases from V and 0 bases from J, with 15 bases between.

This clonotype was counted only a few times. The rearrangement links TRBV7-9 to TRBJ1-1; the D gene is possibly TRBD1 (6 bases). Trimming shortened V by 5 bases and J by 6 bases, and 13 bases separated the two germline ends. This CDR3 spans 13 amino acids. CDR1 is SEHNR, CDR2 FQNEAQ, per germline (reference sequence). The CDR3 loop reads CASSPVGGAEAFF. The CDR3 DNA is TGTGCCAGCAGCCCCGTGGGGGGCGCTGAAGCTTTCTTT.

Only a few counts were recorded for this clonotype. The CDR3 spells CASSPGTSGVLPQIPDTQYF. The CDR3 DNA reads as TGTGCCAGCAGTCCAGGGACTAGCGGGGTGCTTCCCCAAATCCCGGATACGCAGTATTTT. This chain connects TRBV28 to TRBJ2-3; 13 positions match TRBD2. Germline trimming cut 5 bases from V and 6 bases from J; bases unmatched to any gene: 20. The CDR3 extends over 20 amino acids. Germline CDR1 and CDR2: MDHEN and SYDVKM.

Only a few counts were recorded for this clonotype. The chain has TRBV12-3 or TRBV12-4 and TRBJ2-1; 8 bases are a match to TRBD1. CDR3 length: 12 residues. The junction had 4 bases not matched to a gene; V was cut back by 6 bases and J by 9 bases. CDR3 coding DNA: TGTGCCAGCAGCAAAACAGGGGGTGAGCAGTTCTTC. It translates to CASSKTGGEQFF.

A few counts support this clonotype. The chain has TRBV2 and TRBJ2-7; D is undetermined. This CDR3 is built from 12 residues. Trimming cost V 6 bases and J 5 bases, with 11 bases left between them. Germline V gene data show CDR1 as SNHLY and CDR2 as FYNNEI. As DNA, the CDR3 is TGTGCCAGCAGGGGCGGAGTTCACGAGCAGTACTTC. This codes for CASRGGVHEQYF.

This clonotype was counted between two and nine times. The chain couples TRBV30 to TRBJ2-3, with 13 bases aligning to TRBD2. With V trimmed by 2 bases and J by 2 bases, 4 bases remained unmatched. CDR1 is GTSNPN, CDR2 SVGIG, per germline (reference sequence). The CDR3 has 16 amino acids. This CDR3 reads CAWSPGLAGNTDTQYF. CDR3 coding DNA: TGTGCCTGGAGTCCGGGACTAGCGGGGAACACAGATACGCAGTATTTT.

This clonotype was counted a few times. The chain is built from TRBV12-3 or TRBV12-4 and TRBJ2-3, with D perhaps matching TRBD2 (5 bases). There are 15 residues in the CDR3. Trimming pared 0 bases from V and 8 bases from J, leaving 15 bases between. The CDR3 is CASSLAAPLRGTQYF. CDR3 nucleotide sequence: TGTGCCAGCAGTTTAGCGGCCCCCCTTCGGGGTACGCAGTATTTT.

The chain employs TRBV19 and TRBJ2-1; 7 bases align to TRBD1. After removal of 2 bases from V and 3 bases from J, the junction contained 4 bases not matched to a gene. This CDR3 is built from 15 residues. Germline CDR1 is LNHDA and CDR2 is SQIVND (reference sequence). The chain's CDR3 is CASSITQGFYNEQFF. Here the CDR3 DNA reads TGTGCCAGTAGTATAACACAGGGGTTCTACAATGAGCAGTTCTTC. Full variable domain (rest looked up from reference TRBV19 and TRBJ2-1): DGGITQSPKYLFRKEGQNVTLSCEQNLNHDAMYWYRQDPGQGLRLIYYSQIVNDFQKGDIAEGYSVSREKKESFPLTVTSAQKNPTAFYLCASSITQGFYNEQFFGPGTRLTVL.

In this sample, this clonotype turned up a few times. The rearrangement uses TRBV12-3 or TRBV12-4 and TRBJ2-2; 7 bases agree with TRBD1. The CDR3 runs 16 residues. Losses at the gene ends were 8 bases for V and 2 bases for J; bases not matched to a gene: 11. CDR3 coding DNA: TGTGCCAGCGGACAAACCGGGACAGTAAACACCGGGGAGCTGTTTTTT. Its protein product is CASGQTGTVNTGELFF.

This clonotype was observed a handful of times. This chain's CDR3 is CASSSNVPGGGLANTGELFF. The CDR3 DNA reads TGCGCCAGCAGCTCTAACGTGCCGGGGGGCGGACTCGCGAACACCGGGGAGCTGTTTTTT. The chain uses TRBV5-1 and TRBJ2-2; D possibly corresponds to TRBD2 (7 bases). This CDR3 region has 20 residues. V was pared by 3 bases and J by 0 bases, with 24 bases between. Germline V CDR1 and CDR2: SGHRS, YFSETQ.

J is TRBJ2-1 and V is TRBV5-5; D is unclear. Per germline, CDR1 SGHKS and CDR2 YYEKEE (reference sequence). V was shortened by 1 base and J by 12 bases, with 8 bases between the two germline ends. This CDR3 has 11 residues. As DNA, the CDR3 is TGTGCCAGCAGCTTGTTGGTTATGCAGTTCTTC. Its translation is CASSLLVMQFF.

This chain joins TRBV9 and TRBJ2-1; tentatively, D is TRBD1 or TRBD2 (5 bases each). The V end lost 7 bases, the J end lost 8 bases, and 22 bases lay between the germline ends. The CDR3 is 15 amino acids. Germline V gene sequence: CDR1 SGDLS, CDR2 YYNGEE. CDR3 sequence (DNA): TGTGCCAGCGCTGGGGGTAGGGGTGGAGTGGATGAGCAGTTCTTC. It encodes CASAGGRGGVDEQFF. The full variable domain, with the rest looked up from reference TRBV9 and TRBJ2-1, is DSGVTQTPKHLITATGQRVTLRCSPRSGDLSVYWYQQSLDQGLQFLIQYYNGEERAKGNILERFSAQQFPDLHSELNLSSLELGDSALYFCASAGGRGGVDEQFFGPGTRLTVL.

The genes are TRBV4-1 and TRBJ2-7; 8 bases align to TRBD1. J gave up 5 bases and V 0 bases, and 6 bases lay outside the gene matches. Per germline, CDR1 MGHRA and CDR2 YSYEKL. This CDR3 is 15 amino acids long. DNA for the CDR3: TGCGCCAGCAGCCAAGATGAACAGGGGGGCGACGAGCAGTACTTC. Encoded protein: CASSQDEQGGDEQYF.

The CDR3 loop is CASSLRLAGLYEQYF. CDR3 in DNA: TGTGCCAGCAGTCTCCGACTAGCGGGCCTTTACGAGCAGTACTTC. The J gene is TRBJ2-7, the V gene TRBV6-2 or TRBV6-3, with 10 bases identical to TRBD2. The germline CDR1 and CDR2 sequences are MNHEY and SVGEGT. CDR3 size: 15 residues. With 5 bases clipped from V and 4 bases from J, the junction kept 8 bases outside the gene matches.

The chain employs TRBV24-1 and TRBJ1-5; D ambiguous. The CDR3 length is 12 residues. Trimming left V 5 bases short and J 6 bases short, with 7 bases between. Per the germline V gene, CDR1 is KGHDR and CDR2 is SFDVKD. CDR3 coding DNA: TGTGCCACCAGTGGCCTAGGTCAGCCCCAGCATTTT. It translates to CATSGLGQPQHF.

As for this clonotype: Sequence at one end of the junction differs from germline and may be a read error. This sequence joins TRBV11-2 and TRBJ2-1; D possibly corresponds to TRBD2 (6 bases). The CDR3 is made up of 14 amino acids. Germline values: CDR1 SGHAT, CDR2 FQNNGV. CDR3 amino acids: CASTLLGSYNEQFF. The CDR3 region has the DNA TGTGCCAGCACCTTACTCGGGAGCTACAATGAGCAGTTCTTC.

This clonotype turned up a few times. The chain couples TRBV20-1 to TRBJ2-7; TRBD1 matches 9 bases. Losses at the gene ends were 2 bases for V and 5 bases for J; bases not matched to a gene: 7. This CDR3 is built from 14 residues. Germline lookup yields CDR1 DFQATT and CDR2 SNEGSKA (reference sequence). This chain's CDR3 is CSARHTGGRDEQYF. The CDR3 bases are TGCAGTGCTAGACATACAGGGGGCAGGGACGAGCAGTACTTC.

This clonotype was observed a few times. The chain couples TRBV12-3 or TRBV12-4 to TRBJ2-2; 7 nucleotides line up with TRBD1. V gave up 10 bases and J gave up 5 bases; unmatched junction bases: 16. The CDR3 extends over 16 amino acids. The CDR3 DNA reads as TGTGCCAACCTACTACCGGGACAGAAACTAACCGGGGAGCTGTTTTTT. It translates to CANLLPGQKLTGELFF.

The CDR3: CASRGTPNTGELFF. DNA of the CDR3: TGTGCCAGCAGAGGGACACCGAACACCGGGGAGCTGTTTTTT. The V call is TRBV2, the J call TRBJ2-2, with D possibly being TRBD1 (6 bases). The V end was cut by 6 bases, the J end by 0 bases, with 8 bases between. The CDR3 spans 14 residues. Germline V gene data show CDR1 as SNHLY and CDR2 as FYNNEI.

This clonotype was seen only a few times. The chain employs TRBV12-3 or TRBV12-4 and TRBJ1-1, with D hard to call. This CDR3 is 13 amino acids long. Trimming took off 10 bases at V and 0 bases at J, with 12 bases between the two ends. The CDR3 spells CATGTEMNTEAFF. The CDR3 nucleotides are TGTGCCACCGGAACCGAGATGAACACTGAAGCTTTCTTT.

The chain is built from TRBV6-6 and TRBJ2-7; no reliable D call. This CDR3 comprises 13 residues. CDR1 is MNHNY, CDR2 SVGAGI, per germline (reference sequence). Trimming pared 2 bases from V and 5 bases from J, leaving 10 bases between. CDR3 protein: CASSYGPPNEQYF. CDR3 in DNA: TGTGCCAGCAGTTACGGACCTCCTAACGAGCAGTACTTC.

The rearrangement uses TRBV2 and TRBJ2-7, with 10 bases that match TRBD1. Germline V gene lookup returns CDR1 SNHLY and CDR2 FYNNEI. The CDR3 extends over 14 amino acids. V was clipped by 4 bases and J by 2 bases; unmatched bases: 2. The CDR3 bases are TGTGCCAGCAGTGGGACAGGGGGTACCTACGAGCAGTACTTC. Translation gives CASSGTGGTYEQYF.

The V call is TRBV28, the J call TRBJ2-7; D is tentatively TRBD1 or TRBD2 (5 bases each). Looked up from germline, CDR1 is MDHEN and CDR2 is SYDVKM. The CDR3 runs 12 residues. Between the trimmed V and J ends, which lost 6 bases and 4 bases, there was a span of 10 bases. The CDR3 protein is CASRAGSYEQYF. CDR3 DNA: TGTGCCAGCAGAGCAGGGAGTTACGAGCAGTACTTC.

This clonotype turned up a few times. The chain recombines TRBV30 with TRBJ2-1; D ambiguous. This CDR3 region has 12 residues. Between the trimmed V and J ends, which lost 2 bases and 4 bases, there was a span of 6 bases. Germline lookup yields CDR1 GTSNPN and CDR2 SVGIG (reference sequence). In DNA form, the CDR3 reads TGTGCCTGGAGTATCACATACAATGAGCAGTTCTTC. Translating gives CAWSITYNEQFF.